A selection of T cell receptor beta chains follows, all from one sample in a study of hypomethylating agent response in myelodysplastic syndrome. The table came from immunoSEQ multiplex PCR; TCRdb's copy has only in-frame clones and leaves some out. The profile covers over 8,000 clones, with 83% appearing a single time and 3% to 4% taken by the ten largest. Material: bone marrow, obtained before or after starting hypomethylating agent treatment for myelodysplastic syndrome (not recorded which). These receptors were collected from a human donor with myelodysplastic syndrome. CDR3s include the opening cysteine and the closing phenylalanine or tryptophan. D genes are given only for firm matches. Size tells how often a clone was seen (once, few, many) or the class of an expanded clone, and some rows leave it out.

CASSGTRGHNEQFF	TGTGCCAGCAGTGGGACGCGAGGGCACAATGAGCAGTTCTTC	TRBJ2-1	NA	TRBV5-4	NA
CASSLAGDYNEQFF	TGTGCCAGCAGCTTAGCGGGGGACTACAATGAGCAGTTCTTC	TRBJ2-1	NA	TRBV27	TRBD2
CASSEETGGSYNEQFF	TGTGCCAGCAGTGAAGAGACGGGAGGATCCTACAATGAGCAGTTCTTC	TRBJ2-1	once	TRBV6-1	TRBD2
CASSLEAGTARTYNSPLHF	TGCGCCAGCAGCTTGGAGGCCGGGACAGCCCGAACCTATAATTCACCCCTCCACTTT	TRBJ1-6	NA	TRBV5-1	TRBD1
CASSYLAGGLNEQFF	TGTGCCAGCAGCTACCTAGCGGGGGGACTGAATGAGCAGTTCTTC	TRBJ2-1	NA	TRBV11-1	TRBD2
CASSHATGTSRDNEQFF	TGTGCCAGCAGTCATGCTACCGGGACTAGCAGAGACAATGAGCAGTTCTTC	TRBJ2-1	once	TRBV4-2	TRBD2
CASSVAGLAGTDTQYF	TGTGCCAGCAGCGTAGCGGGCCTAGCGGGCACAGATACGCAGTATTTT	TRBJ2-3	NA	TRBV9	TRBD2
CSVELFSGNDEQYF	TGCAGCGTTGAATTATTTTCCGGGAACGACGAGCAGTACTTC	TRBJ2-7	NA	TRBV29-1	NA
CASSLVGAGELFF	TGTGCCAGCAGCTTGGTGGGTGCCGGGGAGCTGTTTTTT	TRBJ2-2	NA	TRBV5-4	NA
CASSLAKTYEQYF	TGTGCCAGCAGTTTAGCGAAGACCTACGAGCAGTACTTC	TRBJ2-7	NA	TRBV28	NA
CASSYRTGLSYGYTF	TGTGCCAGCAGCTACCGGACAGGGCTAAGCTATGGCTACACCTTC	TRBJ1-2	few	TRBV5-6	TRBD1
CASSVGTGITDTQYF	TGTGCCAGCAGCGTGGGGACAGGGATCACAGATACGCAGTATTTT	TRBJ2-3	NA	TRBV9	TRBD1
CSAPAADTQYF	TGCAGTGCCCCCGCGGCAGATACGCAGTATTTT	TRBJ2-3	NA	TRBV20-1	NA
CASSVMPQVGGADTQYF	TGTGCCAGCAGCGTAATGCCCCAGGTAGGGGGGGCAGATACGCAGTATTTT	TRBJ2-3	NA	TRBV9	NA
CASRAQGAGEQYF	TGTGCCAGTAGAGCACAGGGGGCGGGGGAGCAGTACTTC	TRBJ2-7	NA	TRBV19	TRBD1
CASTPVRAGNTIYF	TGTGCCAGCACCCCGGTCCGAGCTGGAAACACCATATATTTT	TRBJ1-3	NA	TRBV7-2	NA
CASTEPSLRTALDAGYTF	TGTGCCAGTACCGAACCCAGCCTTCGGACAGCCCTTGATGCCGGCTACACCTTC	TRBJ1-2	NA	TRBV19	NA
CASSSDRGGGSTDTQYF	TGTGCCAGCAGCTCCGATAGGGGCGGCGGTAGCACAGATACGCAGTATTTT	TRBJ2-3	NA	TRBV7-2	NA
CASSLPGLAVSSYNEQFF	TGTGCCAGCAGCTTACCGGGACTAGCGGTCAGCTCCTACAATGAGCAGTTCTTC	TRBJ2-1	NA	TRBV5-4	TRBD2
CASSFQSVGLAVYNEQFF	TGTGCCAGCAGTTTTCAGTCCGTAGGGCTAGCGGTTTACAATGAGCAGTTCTTC	TRBJ2-1	NA	TRBV27	TRBD2
CASSLAGGGNSLYGYTF	TGCGCCAGCAGCTTGGCGGGAGGCGGGAACTCCCTCTATGGCTACACCTTC	TRBJ1-2	NA	TRBV5-1	NA
CASSPGWSEGYEQYF	TGTGCCAGCAGCCCGGGTTGGAGTGAGGGCTACGAGCAGTACTTC	TRBJ2-7	NA	TRBV5-8	NA
CASSPSPLAPYEQYF	TGTGCCAGCAGCCCCTCCCCGCTAGCGCCCTACGAGCAGTACTTC	TRBJ2-7	NA	TRBV9	NA
CASSLGQGMAGNTIYF	TGTGCCAGCAGCTTGGGGCAGGGGATGGCTGGAAACACCATATATTTT	TRBJ1-3	NA	TRBV7-9	NA
CASSHGAGGGEKLFF	TGTGCCAGCAGTCATGGAGCCGGGGGAGGTGAAAAACTGTTTTTT	TRBJ1-4	NA	TRBV6-6	NA
CASSTQGGNSGANVLTF	TGTGCCAGTAGCACCCAGGGGGGGAACTCTGGGGCCAACGTCCTGACTTTC	TRBJ2-6	NA	TRBV19	NA
CASSPRDLHTEAFF	TGTGCCAGCAGCCCGCGGGACCTCCACACTGAAGCTTTCTTT	TRBJ1-1	NA	TRBV9	NA
CASSESAQTTGELFF	TGTGCCAGCAGCGAATCAGCCCAGACCACCGGGGAGCTGTTTTTT	TRBJ2-2	NA	TRBV9	NA
CASSPTPGLHGNTGELFF	TGTGCCAGCAGCCCAACTCCGGGACTCCACGGAAACACCGGGGAGCTGTTTTTT	TRBJ2-2	once	TRBV13	NA
CASSVGGPGTGELFF	TGTGCCAGCAGCGTAGGGGGTCCCGGCACCGGGGAGCTGTTTTTT	TRBJ2-2	NA	TRBV9	NA
CASSPPGQTNEKLFF	TGTGCCAGCAGCCCGCCGGGACAAACTAATGAAAAACTGTTTTTT	TRBJ1-4	few	TRBV9	NA
CASSADYTYEQYF	TGTGCCAGCAGCGCGGACTACACCTACGAGCAGTACTTC	TRBJ2-7	large	TRBV4-2	NA
CASSIGTSILEQFF	TGCGCCAGCAGTATCGGGACTAGCATCCTTGAGCAGTTCTTC	TRBJ2-1	NA	TRBV5-1	TRBD2
CAWRARMNTEAFF	TGTGCCTGGAGGGCCCGGATGAACACTGAAGCTTTCTTT	TRBJ1-1	NA	TRBV30	NA
CASSLDSYTDTQYF	TGTGCCAGCAGCTTGGACAGTTACACAGATACGCAGTATTTT	TRBJ2-3	NA	TRBV7-9	NA
CSVEGGLAGDYNEQFF	TGCAGCGTTGAAGGGGGACTAGCGGGGGACTACAATGAGCAGTTCTTC	TRBJ2-1	NA	TRBV29-1	TRBD2
CASAASYEPQHF	TGTGCTAGTGCCGCTTCCTATGAGCCCCAGCATTTT	TRBJ1-5	NA	TRBV12-5	NA
CAWSVVDTQYF	TGTGCCTGGAGTGTAGTCGATACGCAGTATTTT	TRBJ2-3	NA	TRBV30	NA
CAINTGREGTGELFF	TGTGCCATCAACACCGGGAGGGAGGGCACCGGGGAGCTGTTTTTT	TRBJ2-2	once	TRBV10-3	TRBD2
CASSALPGANVLTF	TGTGCCAGCAGCGCCCTTCCTGGGGCCAACGTCCTGACTTTC	TRBJ2-6	NA	TRBV7-6	NA
CASSPLSQAGTSGTYEQYF	TGCGCCAGCAGCCCACTATCCCAGGCGGGGACTAGCGGGACCTACGAGCAGTACTTC	TRBJ2-7	NA	TRBV4-1	TRBD2
CASSLQGNPYEQYF	TGTGCCAGCAGCCTTCAGGGGAACCCCTACGAGCAGTACTTC	TRBJ2-7	NA	TRBV5-6	NA
CAWSVRGTNEKLFF	TGTGCCTGGAGTGTCAGGGGAACTAATGAAAAACTGTTTTTT	TRBJ1-4	NA	TRBV30	NA
CASSPVIPLAGEIYGYTF	TGTGCCAGCTCACCAGTGATCCCCCTGGCAGGGGAGATATATGGCTACACCTTC	TRBJ1-2	NA	TRBV18	NA
CASSVDSYGYTF	TGTGCCAGCAGCGTGGACAGCTATGGCTACACCTTC	TRBJ1-2	NA	TRBV6-5	NA
CASSSRTSGIGEQYF	TGTGCCAGCAGCTCGCGGACTAGCGGGATTGGCGAGCAGTACTTC	TRBJ2-7	NA	TRBV7-9	TRBD2
CAWSGPPTGLYGYTF	TGTGCCTGGAGTGGCCCCCCGACAGGGTTATATGGCTACACCTTC	TRBJ1-2	once	TRBV30	TRBD1